This T cell receptor beta chain was recovered during a study of blood T cell repertoires in COVID-19. Generated by immunoSEQ multiplex PCR, the TCRdb table keeps only in-frame clones and is missing some. The sample holds approximately 670,000 clones; more than 80% are singletons and the top ten take roughly 0.25%. The sample consisted of peripheral blood. This receptor was obtained from a woman under 30 with acute or convalescent COVID-19.

The CDR3 DNA reads TGTGCCAGCAGCGGGACAGGGGATCCCCCTTACGAGCAGTACTTC. Encoded protein: CASSGTGDPPYEQYF. This chain uses TRBV28 with TRBJ2-7; TRBD1 matches 10 bases. The CDR3 sequence is 15 residues long. The germline gives CDR1 MDHEN, CDR2 SYDVKM. With 6 bases clipped from V and 4 bases from J, the junction kept 9 bases outside the gene matches.